This TCR beta chain came from a study of cytomegalovirus exposure and HLA in healthy donors. Points from the study as a whole: With high specificity and sensitivity, the classifier reportedly diagnosed cytomegalovirus status. In vitro experiments confirmed that three CMV-associated chains were specific for CMV antigens. Indistinguishability led to the exclusion of some V segments, TRBV6-2 and TRBV6-3 included.

PCR amplification relied on 60 Vbeta primers (plus 13 Jbeta primers). This table comes from immunoSEQ multiplex PCR, and its TCRdb copy is limited to in-frame clones, with some not included. The sample holds about 130,000 clones, about 79% seen once. About this clone itself: As yet, its antigen is unknown.

This CDR3 has 15 residues. V trimming: 6 bases; J trimming: 4 bases; junction bases outside the gene matches: 8. The germline gives CDR1 KGHSH, CDR2 LQKENI. This receptor was obtained from a man aged 45 to 65 in good health and CMV-seronegative. The V gene is TRBV18, the J gene TRBJ1-4; 7 bases match TRBD1. The sample consisted of PBMCs. In DNA, the CDR3 is TGTGCCAGCTCGGAAAGGACAGGACGTAATGAAAAACTGTTTTTT. Protein: CASSERTGRNEKLFF.